This T cell receptor beta chain originates from a study of breast tumors, draining lymph nodes, adjacent tissues. Study-level results: Compared with basal-like, luminal-like tumors shared significantly more repertoire with nontumor tissue. Data fit most tumor T cells coming from lymph node, expanding in tumor. Data only fit, rather than demonstrated, lymph node origin of most tumor T cells. Tumor repertoires ranked between lymph nodes and nontumor tissue in diversity, with V and J gene preferences.

The lymph nodes were axillary draining lymph nodes from breast cancer patients. In germline, CDR1 is MDHEN, CDR2 SYDVKM. This CDR3 has 14 residues. TCRdb used MiXCR to reprocess the multiplex PCR reads, holding one entry per CDR3 protein. The sample lists about 180,000 distinct CDR3 sequences; about 30% were seen once. Details on this clonotype: Its specificity is not known. A much larger clone is a single base away; this may be a read error.

Sequences were obtained from axillary lymph node tissue. This clonotype originated in a female donor with breast cancer. Some clones in this sample may be carry-over from other donors' samples. The gene calls are TRBV28 and TRBJ1-3; D gene ambiguous. The CDR3 sequence is CASNLWTEGNTIYF. Here the CDR3 DNA reads TGTGCCAGCAATTTATGGACGGAAGGAAACACCATATATTTT.